Following are 7 T cell receptor beta chains from one sample sequenced in a study of CD8 T cells in ankylosing spondylitis. Overall study findings and caveats: Among TCR beta sequences, a motif of eight highly homologous variants appeared characteristic of ankylosing spondylitis blood.

TCRdb re-called the 5' RACE reads through MiXCR, storing one row per CDR3 protein. The sample has 650,000 to 800,000 distinct CDR3 sequences; around a fifth are singletons. No cognate antigen is known for these TCRs. The sequencing input was blood, either unsorted or a sorted T cell fraction (not recorded which). Receptors were obtained from a male donor with ankylosing spondylitis.

This clonotype has a count of ten or more. This chain uses TRBV2 with TRBJ2-3; D is perhaps TRBD2 (6 bases). Trimming left V 6 bases short and J 3 bases short, with 10 bases between. CDR1 and CDR2 (germline): SNHLY, FYNNEI. The CDR3 covers 13 residues. DNA of the CDR3: TGTGCCAGCAGGCGGGACTGGACAGATACGCAGTATTTT. Amino acid sequence: CASRRDWTDTQYF.

This chain uses TRBV3-1 with TRBJ1-2, with no clear D. Germline CDR1 is LGHDT and CDR2 is YNNKEL (reference sequence). This CDR3 has 14 residues. Trimming left V 3 bases short and J 3 bases short, with 11 bases between. The CDR3, as DNA: TGTGCCAGCAGCCATACGGCCGGGGACTATGGCTACACCTTC. Translation gives CASSHTAGDYGYTF.

The V gene is TRBV29-1, the J gene TRBJ2-2, with a weak D call TRBD2 (6 bases). Trimming shortened V by 6 bases and J by 0 bases, and 14 bases separated the two germline ends. Germline CDR1 SQVTM, CDR2 ANQGSEA. The length of the CDR3 is 15 residues. CDR3 region: CSVMSWGANTGELFF. The CDR3 region has the DNA TGCAGCGTCATGAGCTGGGGGGCGAACACCGGGGAGCTGTTTTTT.

The rearrangement joins TRBV28 to TRBJ2-3; 10 bases are shared with TRBD2. CDR3 size: 17 residues. Trimming took 3 bases from V and 1 from J; bases not matched to a gene: 7. CDR1 MDHEN and CDR2 SYDVKM come from the germline V gene. CDR3 sequence: CASSLNRGTSGTDTQYF. CDR3 nucleotide sequence: TGTGCCAGCAGTTTGAACCGGGGGACTAGCGGCACAGATACGCAGTATTTT.

This clonotype was seen repeatedly, ten times or more. CDR3 sequence (DNA): TGTGCCAGCAGGCAAAGACGGACCTCTGGAAACACCATATATTTT. Protein product: CASRQRRTSGNTIYF. The chain employs TRBV5-6 and TRBJ1-3; no clear D. V lost 5 bases, J lost 0 bases, and 12 bases lay in between. CDR3 length: 15 residues. Germline V lookup: CDR1 SGHDT, CDR2 YYEEEE.

The gene calls are TRBV7-6 and TRBJ2-2; 7 nucleotides agree with TRBD2. Germline V gene sequence: CDR1 SGHVS, CDR2 FNYEAQ. The CDR3 length is 15 residues. J lost 6 bases, V lost 4 bases, and 8 bases had no gene match. CDR3 protein: CASSYGLGGAGELFF. In nucleotides, the CDR3 is TGTGCCAGCAGCTATGGACTAGGAGGGGCCGGGGAGCTGTTTTTT.

Many counts were recorded for this clonotype. The CDR3 bases are TGTGCCAGCAGCCCTAGGACAGGGGAACTCTACGAGCAGTACTTC. This encodes CASSPRTGELYEQYF. The chain is built from TRBV5-5 and TRBJ2-7; 9 nucleotides align to TRBD1. CDR3 size: 15 residues. Germline loops: CDR1 SGHKS, CDR2 YYEKEE (reference sequence). Germline trimming cut 4 bases from V and 3 bases from J; bases unmatched to any gene: 8.